This T cell receptor (beta chain) appears in the sequencing data of a study of blood T cells in healthy people across ages. Donors were healthy Caucasian individuals from Russia aged about 6 to 90. The CDR3 has 15 residues. CDR1 is LGHNA and CDR2 is YNFKEQ in the germline V gene. Trimming took 1 base from V and 6 from J, leaving 13 bases between them. Alongside a J-beta primer mix, a sample-barcoded 5' primer served in a second PCR lasting about 7 to 11 cycles. MiXCR, run by TCRdb on the 5' RACE reads, gives a single entry per CDR3 protein. The sample holds 700,000 to 950,000 distinct CDR3 sequences, roughly 64% seen once.

The TCR sequence derives from a man aged 25 to 40 in good health. The sample was blood. The chain recombines TRBV4-2 with TRBJ1-5; D ambiguous. CDR3 sequence (DNA): TGTGCCAGCAGCCAAGCCGTGGAGGTCGGTCAGCCCCAGCATTTT. The encoded protein is CASSQAVEVGQPQHF.